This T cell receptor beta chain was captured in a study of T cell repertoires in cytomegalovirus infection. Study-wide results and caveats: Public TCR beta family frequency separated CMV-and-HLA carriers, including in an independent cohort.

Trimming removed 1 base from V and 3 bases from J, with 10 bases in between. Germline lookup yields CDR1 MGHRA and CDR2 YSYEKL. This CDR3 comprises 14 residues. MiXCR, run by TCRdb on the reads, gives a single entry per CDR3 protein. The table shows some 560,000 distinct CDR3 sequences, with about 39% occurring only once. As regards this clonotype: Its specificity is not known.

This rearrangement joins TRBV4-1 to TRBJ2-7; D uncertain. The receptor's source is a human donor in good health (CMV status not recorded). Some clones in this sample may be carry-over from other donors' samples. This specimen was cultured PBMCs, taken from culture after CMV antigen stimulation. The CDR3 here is CASSQGNPHYEQYF. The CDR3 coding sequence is TGCGCCAGCAGCCAAGGTAACCCACACTACGAGCAGTACTTC.